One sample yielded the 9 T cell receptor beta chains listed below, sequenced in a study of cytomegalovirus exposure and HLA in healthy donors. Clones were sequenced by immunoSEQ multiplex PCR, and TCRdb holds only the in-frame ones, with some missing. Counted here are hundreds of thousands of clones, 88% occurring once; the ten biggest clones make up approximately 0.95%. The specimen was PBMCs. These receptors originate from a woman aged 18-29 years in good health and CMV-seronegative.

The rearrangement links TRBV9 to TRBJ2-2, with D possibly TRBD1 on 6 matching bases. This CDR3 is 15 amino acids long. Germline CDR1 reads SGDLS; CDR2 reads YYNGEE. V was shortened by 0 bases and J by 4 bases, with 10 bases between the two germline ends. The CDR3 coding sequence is TGTGCCAGCAGCGTAGGGGGCAGGGGCACCGGGGAGCTGTTTTTT. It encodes CASSVGGRGTGELFF.

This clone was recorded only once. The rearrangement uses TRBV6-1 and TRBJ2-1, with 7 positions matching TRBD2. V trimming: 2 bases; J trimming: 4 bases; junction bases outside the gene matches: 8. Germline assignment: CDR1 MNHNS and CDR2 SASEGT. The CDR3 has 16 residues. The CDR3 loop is CASSESRSGAYNEQFF. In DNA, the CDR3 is TGTGCCAGCAGTGAATCACGCAGCGGGGCTTACAATGAGCAGTTCTTC.

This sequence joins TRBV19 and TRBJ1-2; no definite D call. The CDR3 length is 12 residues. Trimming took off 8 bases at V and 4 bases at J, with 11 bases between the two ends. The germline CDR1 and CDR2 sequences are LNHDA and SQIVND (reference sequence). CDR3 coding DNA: TGTGCCAGTTGGCAGACTGTCTATGGCTACACCTTC. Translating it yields CASWQTVYGYTF.

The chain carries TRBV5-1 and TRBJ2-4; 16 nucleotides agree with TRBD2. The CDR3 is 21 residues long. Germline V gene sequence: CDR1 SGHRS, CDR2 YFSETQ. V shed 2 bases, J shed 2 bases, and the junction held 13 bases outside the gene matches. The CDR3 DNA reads TGCGCCAGCAGCTTCGGGACTAGCGGGAGGGCCGTCGCGGTGCCCAAAAACATTCAGTACTTC. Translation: CASSFGTSGRAVAVPKNIQYF.

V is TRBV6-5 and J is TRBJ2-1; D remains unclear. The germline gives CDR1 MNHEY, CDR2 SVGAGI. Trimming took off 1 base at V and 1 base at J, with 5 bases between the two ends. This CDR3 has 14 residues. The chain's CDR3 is CASSYYESYNEQFF. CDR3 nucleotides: TGTGCCAGCAGTTACTACGAGTCCTACAATGAGCAGTTCTTC.

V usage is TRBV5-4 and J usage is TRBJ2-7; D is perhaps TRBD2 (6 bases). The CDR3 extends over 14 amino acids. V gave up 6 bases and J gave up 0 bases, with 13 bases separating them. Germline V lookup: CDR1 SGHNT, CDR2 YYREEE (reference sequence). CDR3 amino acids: CASTVDGSSYEQYF. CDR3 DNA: TGTGCCAGCACCGTGGACGGGAGCTCCTACGAGCAGTACTTC.

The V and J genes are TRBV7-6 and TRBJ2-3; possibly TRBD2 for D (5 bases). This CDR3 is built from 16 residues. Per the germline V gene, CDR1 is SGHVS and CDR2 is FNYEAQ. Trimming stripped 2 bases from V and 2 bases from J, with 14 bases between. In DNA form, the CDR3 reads TGTGCCAGCAGCTTAAAGGTAGCGCGGTACACAGATACGCAGTATTTT. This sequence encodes CASSLKVARYTDTQYF.

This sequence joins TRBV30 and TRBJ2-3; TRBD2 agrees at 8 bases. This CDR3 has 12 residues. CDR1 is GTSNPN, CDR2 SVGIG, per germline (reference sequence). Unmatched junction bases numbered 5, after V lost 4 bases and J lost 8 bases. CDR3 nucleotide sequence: TGTGCCTGGACTAAGACTAGCGCTACGCAGTATTTT. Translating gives CAWTKTSATQYF.

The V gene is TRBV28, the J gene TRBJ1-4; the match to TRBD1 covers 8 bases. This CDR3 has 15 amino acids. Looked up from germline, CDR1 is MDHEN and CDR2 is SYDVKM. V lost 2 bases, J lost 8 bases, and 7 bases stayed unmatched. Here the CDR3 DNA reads TGTGCCAGCAGTTTAATCAGGGGGCGAGAAGAAAAACTGTTTTTT. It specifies CASSLIRGREEKLFF. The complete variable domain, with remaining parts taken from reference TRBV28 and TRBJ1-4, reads DVKVTQSSRYLVKRTGEKVFLECVQDMDHENMFWYRQDPGLGLRLIYFSYDVKMKEKGDIPEGYSVSREKKERFSLILESASTNQTSMYLCASSLIRGREEKLFFGSGTQLSVL.